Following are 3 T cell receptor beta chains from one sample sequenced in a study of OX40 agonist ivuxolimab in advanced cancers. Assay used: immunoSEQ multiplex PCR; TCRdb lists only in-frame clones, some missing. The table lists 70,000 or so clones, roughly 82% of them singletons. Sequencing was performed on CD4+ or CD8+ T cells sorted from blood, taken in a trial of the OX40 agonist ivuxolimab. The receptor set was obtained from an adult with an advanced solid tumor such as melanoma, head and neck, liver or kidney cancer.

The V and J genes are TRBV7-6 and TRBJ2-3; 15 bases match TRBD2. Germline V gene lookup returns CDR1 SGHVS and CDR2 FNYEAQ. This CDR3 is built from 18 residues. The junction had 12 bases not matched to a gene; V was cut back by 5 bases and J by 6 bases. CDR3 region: CASSRGLAGGSVFDTQYF. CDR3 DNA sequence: TGTGCCAGCAGCCGTGGACTAGCGGGGGGGAGTGTGTTCGATACGCAGTATTTT. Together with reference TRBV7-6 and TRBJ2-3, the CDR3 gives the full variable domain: GAGVSQSPRYKVTKRGQDVALRCDPISGHVSLYWYRQALGQGPEFLTYFNYEAQQDKSGLPNDRFSAERPEGSISTLTIQRTEQRDSAMYRCASSRGLAGGSVFDTQYFGPGTRLTVL.

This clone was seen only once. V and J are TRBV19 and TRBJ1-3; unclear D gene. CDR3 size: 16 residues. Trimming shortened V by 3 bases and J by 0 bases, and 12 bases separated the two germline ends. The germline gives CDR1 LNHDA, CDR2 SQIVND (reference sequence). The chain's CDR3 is CASSISGSYSGNTIYF. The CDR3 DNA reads TGTGCCAGTAGTATCTCCGGCAGCTACTCTGGAAACACCATATATTTT.

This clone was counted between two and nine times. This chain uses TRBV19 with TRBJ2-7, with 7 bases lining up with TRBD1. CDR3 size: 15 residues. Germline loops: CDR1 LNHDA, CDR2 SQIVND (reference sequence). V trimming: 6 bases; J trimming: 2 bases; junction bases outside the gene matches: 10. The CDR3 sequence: CASRKARDSAYEQYF. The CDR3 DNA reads TGTGCCAGTAGAAAAGCCCGGGACAGCGCCTACGAGCAGTACTTC.